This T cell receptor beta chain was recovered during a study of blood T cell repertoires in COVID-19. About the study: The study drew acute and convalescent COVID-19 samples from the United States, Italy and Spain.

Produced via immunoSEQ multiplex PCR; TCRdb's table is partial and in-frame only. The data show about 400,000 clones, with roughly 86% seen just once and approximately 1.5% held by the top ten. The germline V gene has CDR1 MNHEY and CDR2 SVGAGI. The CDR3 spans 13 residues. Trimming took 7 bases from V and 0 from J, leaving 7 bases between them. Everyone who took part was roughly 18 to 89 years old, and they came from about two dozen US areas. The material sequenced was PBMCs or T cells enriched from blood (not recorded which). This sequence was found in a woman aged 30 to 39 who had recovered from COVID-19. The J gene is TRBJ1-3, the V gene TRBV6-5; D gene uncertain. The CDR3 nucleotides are TGTGCCAGCAACACAGCCTCTGGAAACACCATATATTTT. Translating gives CASNTASGNTIYF.